Following are 26 T cell receptor beta chains from one sample sequenced in a study of CD8 T cells in ankylosing spondylitis. TCRdb independently ran MiXCR on the 5' RACE reads; one entry per CDR3 protein. Of 100,000 to 150,000 distinct CDR3 sequences detected, approximately 9.9% appear once; the ten largest clones hold approximately 3.3%. The source material was blood, either unsorted or a sorted T cell fraction (not recorded which). These receptors were obtained from a male donor with ankylosing spondylitis or in good health (not recorded which).

Many counts were recorded for this clonotype. The chain recombines TRBV29-1 with TRBJ2-3; D is possibly TRBD2 (6 bases). The CDR3 is 14 amino acids. The ends were cut back, 6 bases at V and 2 bases at J, with 15 bases in the middle. Germline CDR1 is SQVTM and CDR2 is ANQGSEA. The CDR3: CSVRSSVTTDTQYF. The CDR3 region has the DNA TGCAGCGTACGCTCTAGCGTCACCACAGATACGCAGTATTTT.

V gene TRBV5-5 combines with J gene TRBJ1-2; D gene uncertain. This CDR3 has 16 residues. Germline CDR1 reads SGHKS; CDR2 reads YYEKEE (reference sequence). V was pared by 4 bases and J by 4 bases, with 20 bases between. The CDR3 protein is CASSPGASELIYGYTF. Written as DNA, the CDR3 is TGTGCCAGCAGCCCCGGTGCCTCCGAGCTAATCTATGGCTACACCTTC. Full variable domain (remainder filled in from reference TRBV5-5 and TRBJ1-2): DAGVTQSPTHLIKTRGQQVTLRCSPISGHKSVSWYQQVLGQGPQFIFQYYEKEERGRGNFPDRFSARQFPNYSSELNVNALLLGDSALYLCASSPGASELIYGYTFGSGTRLTVV.

There are many counts of this clonotype. An end of the junction does not agree with germline; a read error may underlie this. The rearrangement uses TRBV9 and TRBJ2-5; 10 bases map to TRBD1. The CDR3 consists of 16 residues. The germline V gene encodes CDR1 SGDLS and CDR2 YYNGEE. CDR3 bases: TGTGCCATCAGCGTAGCTACAGGGACAGGGGAAGAGACCCAGTACTTC. This encodes CAISVATGTGEETQYF.

This clonotype was counted at least ten times. J is TRBJ2-7 and V is TRBV27; D is unresolved. From germline, CDR1 is MNHEY and CDR2 SMNVEV (reference sequence). This CDR3 is built from 13 residues. Trimming shortened V by 4 bases and J by 0 bases, and 7 bases separated the two germline ends. Here the CDR3 reads CASSSHPSYEQYF. The DNA of the CDR3 is TGTGCCAGCAGTTCCCACCCCTCCTACGAGCAGTACTTC.

This clonotype was picked up a small number of times. The chain uses TRBV2 and TRBJ2-3, with TRBD2 identical over 8 bases. This CDR3 comprises 14 residues. The germline V gene has CDR1 SNHLY and CDR2 FYNNEI. The ends lost 7 bases at V and 3 bases at J; junction bases unmatched: 6. The CDR3 reads CASKAGAGTDTQYF. In DNA form, the CDR3 reads TGTGCCAGCAAAGCGGGAGCTGGTACAGATACGCAGTATTTT.

This CDR3 is CASSLSLAGGYNEQFF. In DNA form, the CDR3 reads TGTGCCAGCAGTTTATCCCTAGCGGGAGGGTACAATGAGCAGTTCTTC. V usage is TRBV28 and J usage is TRBJ2-1, with 12 bases fitting TRBD2. The germline V gene encodes CDR1 MDHEN and CDR2 SYDVKM. This CDR3 spans 16 amino acids. V shed 1 base, J shed 4 bases, and the junction held 2 bases outside the gene matches.

The rearrangement joins TRBV12-3 or TRBV12-4 to TRBJ2-7; D gene unclear. CDR3 length equals 12 residues. V was pared by 2 bases and J by 4 bases, with 6 bases between. CDR3: CASSLQRYEQYF. The CDR3 nucleotides are TGTGCCAGCAGTTTACAGCGTTACGAGCAGTACTTC.

This clonotype was detected many times. The V call is TRBV5-1, the J call TRBJ2-3, with D perhaps matching TRBD1 (5 bases). Germline assignment: CDR1 SGHRS and CDR2 YFSETQ. The V and J ends lost 4 bases and 0 bases respectively, with 9 bases between them. The CDR3 loop spans 14 amino acids. DNA of the CDR3: TGCGCCAGCAGCAGGGGTGATAGCACAGATACGCAGTATTTT. Translated, it gives CASSRGDSTDTQYF.

This clonotype was counted ten times or more. In nucleotides, the CDR3 is TGTGCCAGCAGCTTTTGGTTCAGGGTAAACACCGGGGAGCTGTTTTTT. Protein product: CASSFWFRVNTGELFF. V gene TRBV7-8 combines with J gene TRBJ2-2, with D perhaps matching TRBD1 (5 bases). Germline CDR1 and CDR2: SGHVS and FQNEAQ. This CDR3 comprises 16 residues. The V and J ends lost 3 bases and 2 bases respectively, with 13 bases between them.

This clonotype appeared many times. The chain has TRBV12-3 or TRBV12-4 and TRBJ2-4, with a possible D match to TRBD1 (6 bases). The CDR3 is 16 amino acids. V lost 6 bases to trimming and J lost 1 base, with 16 bases between them. The DNA for the CDR3 is TGTGCCAGCAGCCAAGCCAGGGGCTGGGCCAAAAACATTCAGTACTTC. Translation gives CASSQARGWAKNIQYF.

In this sample, this clonotype turned up many times. This chain connects TRBV9 to TRBJ2-1, with TRBD2 matching 13 bases. CDR3 length: 16 residues. CDR1 is SGDLS, CDR2 YYNGEE, per germline. Trimming at V came to 2 bases and at J to 2 bases, leaving 1 base not matched to a gene. In DNA form, the CDR3 reads TGTGCCAGCAGCGTGGGACTAGCGGGAACCTACAATGAGCAGTTCTTC. The encoded protein is CASSVGLAGTYNEQFF.

This clonotype was detected many times. The rearrangement joins TRBV20-1 to TRBJ2-5; a possible D gene is TRBD1 (6 bases). The CDR3 has 14 residues. V was trimmed by 5 bases and J by 2 bases, leaving 15 bases between them. Germline V gene data show CDR1 as DFQATT and CDR2 as SNEGSKA (reference sequence). CDR3 region: CSASITGQQETQYF. The DNA of the CDR3 is TGCAGTGCTTCTATTACAGGGCAACAAGAGACCCAGTACTTC.

This clonotype has ten or more counts. The rearrangement joins TRBV7-2 to TRBJ1-4, with 8 nucleotides matching TRBD1. The CDR3 is 13 amino acids. Germline V gene data show CDR1 as SGHTA and CDR2 as FQGNSA. J gave up 8 bases and V 3 bases, and 2 bases lay outside the gene matches. The CDR3 coding sequence is TGTGCCAGCAGCTTCAACAGGGGGGAAAAACTGTTTTTT. Translation: CASSFNRGEKLFF.

This clonotype was observed at least ten times. The V call is TRBV7-9, the J call TRBJ2-1, with 8 bases identical to TRBD1. The CDR3 sequence is 16 residues long. Germline CDR1 reads SEHNR; CDR2 reads FQNEAQ (reference sequence). V was clipped by 4 bases and J by 6 bases; unmatched bases: 11. The CDR3 bases are TGTGCCAGCAGCTCTACCGGGACAGGCGTTTTCAATGAGCAGTTCTTC. Translation gives CASSSTGTGVFNEQFF. The full variable domain, rest sourced from reference TRBV7-9 and TRBJ2-1, is DTGVSQNPRHKITKRGQNVTFRCDPISEHNRLYWYRQTLGQGPEFLTYFQNEAQLEKSRLLSDRFSAERPKGSFSTLEIQRTEQGDSAMYLCASSSTGTGVFNEQFFGPGTRLTVL.

This chain connects TRBV27 to TRBJ2-7; D remains unclear. The CDR3 contains 16 residues. Germline V gene data show CDR1 as MNHEY and CDR2 as SMNVEV (reference sequence). Trimming removed 6 bases from V and 0 bases from J, with 18 bases in between. The CDR3 reads CASSPVGPASSYEQYF. The CDR3 DNA sequence: TGTGCCAGCAGCCCCGTCGGGCCGGCAAGCTCCTACGAGCAGTACTTC.

This clonotype was observed many times. The V gene is TRBV7-8, the J gene TRBJ2-7; 7 bases match TRBD2. The CDR3 is made up of 14 amino acids. Trimming at V came to 4 bases and at J to 4 bases, leaving 7 bases not matched to a gene. Germline V gives CDR1 SGHVS, CDR2 FQNEAQ. CDR3: CASSSGAGVYEQYF. The CDR3 nucleotides read TGTGCCAGCAGCTCCGGGGCGGGGGTGTACGAGCAGTACTTC.

Ten or more counts support this clonotype. The CDR3: CASGRREGSYNEQFF. Written as DNA, the CDR3 is TGTGCCAGCGGTCGGCGGGAGGGTTCCTACAATGAGCAGTTCTTC. This chain uses TRBV11-2 with TRBJ2-1; TRBD2 agrees at 9 bases. The trim removed 8 bases at V and 1 base at J, leaving 6 bases unmatched. The CDR3 runs to 15 residues. Per germline, CDR1 SGHAT and CDR2 FQNNGV.

There are many counts of this clonotype. The chain has TRBV7-9 and TRBJ2-7; D is tentatively TRBD1 or TRBD2 (7 bases each). V was pared by 5 bases and J by 4 bases, with 15 bases between. CDR1 and CDR2 (germline): SEHNR, FQNEAQ (reference sequence). The CDR3 sequence is 14 residues long. CDR3 in DNA: TGTGCCAGCAGCAACAGGGGAGGGTCTTACGAGCAGTACTTC. This codes for CASSNRGGSYEQYF.

This clonotype was recorded many times. The chain is built from TRBV9 and TRBJ2-6; D unresolved. Germline V gives CDR1 SGDLS, CDR2 YYNGEE. The CDR3 consists of 18 residues. Trimming left V 0 bases short and J 0 bases short, with 13 bases between. CDR3 region: CASSVDHGRNSGANVLTF. CDR3 bases: TGTGCCAGCAGCGTAGATCATGGAAGGAACTCTGGGGCCAACGTCCTGACTTTC.

This clonotype was detected only a few times. The V gene is TRBV20-1, the J gene TRBJ2-2; D gene uncertain. V was cut by 4 bases and J by 0 bases, with 18 bases left in between. The CDR3 has 17 residues. Germline assignment: CDR1 DFQATT and CDR2 SNEGSKA (reference sequence). The CDR3 DNA is TGCAGTGCTATAGTTGCGTCTCTCTCGGCGAACACCGGGGAGCTGTTTTTT. Its translation is CSAIVASLSANTGELFF.

The chain combines TRBV10-3 with TRBJ2-2; 7 bases are shared with TRBD1. The germline V gene encodes CDR1 ENHRY and CDR2 SYGVKD. V shed 4 bases, J shed 1 base, and the junction held 0 bases outside the gene matches. The CDR3 is 14 amino acids. This chain's CDR3 is CAISGTGNTGELFF. CDR3 sequence (DNA): TGTGCCATCAGTGGGACAGGGAACACCGGGGAGCTGTTTTTT.

This clonotype was seen at least ten times. This chain links TRBV5-6 with TRBJ2-3; TRBD1 aligns across 9 bases. V lost 0 bases to trimming and J lost 8 bases; unmatched junction nucleotides: 10. CDR1 and CDR2 from the germline V gene are SGHDT and YYEEEE. The CDR3 covers 16 residues. The CDR3, as DNA: TGTGCCAGCAGCTTGGGGACAGGGGCCGTTATGGGTACGCAGTATTTT. It yields the protein CASSLGTGAVMGTQYF.

This clonotype has at least ten counts. V and J are TRBV5-6 and TRBJ2-3; maybe TRBD2 (5 bases). V was clipped by 1 base and J by 4 bases, with 13 bases between them. Germline loops: CDR1 SGHDT, CDR2 YYEEEE. This CDR3 region has 15 residues. CDR3 residues: CASSLSASTPDTQYF. The CDR3 region has the DNA TGTGCCAGCAGCTTGTCGGCTAGCACCCCAGATACGCAGTATTTT.

The chain uses TRBV5-1 and TRBJ2-2; tentatively, D is TRBD1 (5 bases). Between the trimmed V and J ends, which lost 7 bases and 3 bases, there was a span of 19 bases. This CDR3 contains 16 residues. Germline CDR1 reads SGHRS; CDR2 reads YFSETQ. In DNA form, the CDR3 reads TGCGCCAGCTCAAAGGGGCGCAGGGTGGACACCGGGGAGCTGTTTTTT. It translates to CASSKGRRVDTGELFF.

This clonotype was observed at least ten times. DNA for the CDR3: TGCGCCAGCAGCCCAGGAAGTGGGGACATTTCATACAATGAGCAGTTCTTC. This translates into CASSPGSGDISYNEQFF. J is TRBJ2-1 and V is TRBV5-1; possible D gene TRBD1, 6 bases. The CDR3 is made up of 17 amino acids. With 4 bases removed from V and 4 bases from J, the gap between germline ends came to 21 bases. CDR1 is SGHRS, CDR2 YFSETQ, per germline. The full variable domain, its missing parts supplied by reference TRBV5-1 and TRBJ2-1, is KAGVTQTPRYLIKTRGQQVTLSCSPISGHRSVSWYQQTPGQGLQFLFEYFSETQRNKGNFPGRFSGRQFSNSRSEMNVSTLELGDSALYLCASSPGSGDISYNEQFFGPGTRLTVL.

With respect to this clonotype: A much larger clone differs from this one at a single base, so this may be a read error. This sequence joins TRBV28 and TRBJ2-1; D remains ambiguous. Trimming shortened V by 1 base and J by 3 bases, and 19 bases separated the two germline ends. Germline V gives CDR1 MDHEN, CDR2 SYDVKM. The CDR3 consists of 18 residues. The CDR3 DNA sequence: TGTGCCAGCAGTTTATTCAGACCCTCCACCCGAAACTACAATGAGCAGTTCTTC. Translation: CASSLFRPSTRNYNEQFF.